The clone carrying this T cell receptor (beta chain) has only one observation. The data stem from a study of control samples from healthy donors and cancer patients. This table comes from immunoSEQ multiplex PCR, and its TCRdb copy is limited to in-frame clones, with some not included. The sample contains around 55,000 clones, 88% of which appear only once. Germline values: CDR1 SGHRS, CDR2 YFSETQ. V shed 3 bases, J shed 1 base, and the junction held 8 bases outside the gene matches. CDR3 length: 16 amino acids. The sample comprised blood. The gene calls are TRBV5-1 and TRBJ2-7, with 9 nucleotides matching TRBD1. The receptor's source is a man aged 45-65 years in good health. The CDR3 reads CASSSVLTGGSYEQYF. CDR3 DNA sequence: TGCGCCAGCAGCTCTGTACTGACAGGGGGATCCTACGAGCAGTACTTC.